The 5 T cell receptor beta chains below were found in one sample sequenced in a study of shared clonotypes between healthy human individuals. Clones were read by immunoSEQ multiplex PCR, and TCRdb kept only the in-frame ones, dropping some. Among over 2 million clones, roughly 94% were seen once, and the ten largest hold 0.13%. Material for sequencing was naive CD4+ T cells sorted from blood. Indicated subset: CD45RA+ positively selected. These receptors all come from a man between 18 and 29 years old in good health.

The rearrangement joins TRBV5-1 to TRBJ2-5; TRBD1 is a possible D gene (5 bases). V lost 2 bases to trimming and J lost 4 bases, with 15 bases between them. The CDR3 covers 15 residues. Germline V gene data show CDR1 as SGHRS and CDR2 as YFSETQ. CDR3 amino acids: CASSLQAKVGETQYF. DNA for the CDR3: TGCGCCAGCAGCTTACAGGCTAAAGTTGGAGAGACCCAGTACTTC. The full variable domain, rest sourced from reference TRBV5-1 and TRBJ2-5, is KAGVTQTPRYLIKTRGQQVTLSCSPISGHRSVSWYQQTPGQGLQFLFEYFSETQRNKGNFPGRFSGRQFSNSRSEMNVSTLELGDSALYLCASSLQAKVGETQYFGPGTRLLVL.

As regards this clone: The identical CDR3 is also encoded by other nucleotide sequences in the sample. V usage is TRBV5-1 and J usage is TRBJ1-1; D is undetermined. The germline V gene has CDR1 SGHRS and CDR2 YFSETQ. The V end lost 3 bases, the J end lost 0 bases, and 9 bases lay between the germline ends. This CDR3 region has 14 residues. DNA for the CDR3: TGCGCCAGCAGCTCCGGTGGAGTGAACACTGAAGCTTTCTTT. As protein: CASSSGGVNTEAFF.

V is TRBV30 and J is TRBJ1-4, with D uncertain. This CDR3 is 12 amino acids long. Trimming shortened V by 3 bases and J by 8 bases, and 10 bases separated the two germline ends. Per the germline V gene, CDR1 is GTSNPN and CDR2 is SVGIG (reference sequence). This CDR3 reads CAWSRGSEKLFF. The CDR3 DNA sequence: TGTGCCTGGAGCCGGGGTTCCGAAAAACTGTTTTTT.

The chain carries TRBV30 and TRBJ2-3; 14 nucleotides agree with TRBD2. V lost 7 bases and J lost 6; bases outside the gene matches: 9. The CDR3 contains 15 residues. Germline V lookup: CDR1 GTSNPN, CDR2 SVGIG (reference sequence). This chain's CDR3 is CASTTSGREKDTQYF. Written as DNA, the CDR3 is TGTGCCTCCACGACTAGCGGGAGGGAAAAGGATACGCAGTATTTT.

The rearrangement uses TRBV7-9 and TRBJ2-7, with D uncertain. CDR3 length: 13 residues. V lost 2 bases, J lost 0 bases, and 5 bases lay in between. The germline gives CDR1 SEHNR, CDR2 FQNEAQ (reference sequence). CDR3 loop: CASSLQDSYEQYF. DNA for the CDR3: TGTGCCAGCAGCTTACAGGACTCCTACGAGCAGTACTTC.